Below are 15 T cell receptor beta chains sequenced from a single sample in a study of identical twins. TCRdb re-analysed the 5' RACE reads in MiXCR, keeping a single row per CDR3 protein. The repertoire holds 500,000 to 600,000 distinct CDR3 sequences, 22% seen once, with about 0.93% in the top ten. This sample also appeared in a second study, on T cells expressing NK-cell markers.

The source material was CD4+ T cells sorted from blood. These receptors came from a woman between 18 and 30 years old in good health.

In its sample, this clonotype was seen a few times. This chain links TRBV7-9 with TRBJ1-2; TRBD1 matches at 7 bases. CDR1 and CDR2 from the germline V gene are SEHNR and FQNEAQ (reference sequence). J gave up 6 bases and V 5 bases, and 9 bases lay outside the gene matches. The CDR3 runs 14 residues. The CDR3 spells CASSLTGGGDGYTF. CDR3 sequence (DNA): TGTGCCAGCAGCCTAACCGGAGGGGGCGATGGCTACACCTTC.

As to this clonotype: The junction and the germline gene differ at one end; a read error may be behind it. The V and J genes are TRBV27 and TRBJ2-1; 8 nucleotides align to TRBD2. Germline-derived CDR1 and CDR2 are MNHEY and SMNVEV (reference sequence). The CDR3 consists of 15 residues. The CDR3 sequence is CPSSPIAGNYNEQFF. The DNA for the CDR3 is TGTCCCAGCAGCCCTATAGCGGGGAACTACAATGAGCAGTTCTTC.

For the CDR3, the DNA is TGCGCCAGCAGCTCCCCAAGGGCAGCGAACACCGGGGAGCTGTTTTTT. This sequence encodes CASSSPRAANTGELFF. The chain links TRBV5-1 to TRBJ2-2; D not certain. Looked up from germline, CDR1 is SGHRS and CDR2 is YFSETQ. The CDR3 is 16 residues long. V was pared by 3 bases and J by 0 bases, with 12 bases between.

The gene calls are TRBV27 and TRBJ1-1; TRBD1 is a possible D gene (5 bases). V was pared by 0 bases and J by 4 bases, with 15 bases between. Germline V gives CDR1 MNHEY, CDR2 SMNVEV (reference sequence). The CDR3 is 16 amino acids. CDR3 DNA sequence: TGTGCCAGCAGTTTATCGATAATCCAGGGAGGCACTGAAGCTTTCTTT. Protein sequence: CASSLSIIQGGTEAFF.

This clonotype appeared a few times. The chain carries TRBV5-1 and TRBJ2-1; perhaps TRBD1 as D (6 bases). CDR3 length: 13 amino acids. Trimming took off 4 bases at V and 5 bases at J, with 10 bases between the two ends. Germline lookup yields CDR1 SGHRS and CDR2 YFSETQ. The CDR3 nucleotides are TGCGCCAGCAGCACCGGGACACACAATGAGCAGTTCTTC. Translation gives CASSTGTHNEQFF. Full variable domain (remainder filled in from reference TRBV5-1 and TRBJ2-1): KAGVTQTPRYLIKTRGQQVTLSCSPISGHRSVSWYQQTPGQGLQFLFEYFSETQRNKGNFPGRFSGRQFSNSRSEMNVSTLELGDSALYLCASSTGTHNEQFFGPGTRLTVL.

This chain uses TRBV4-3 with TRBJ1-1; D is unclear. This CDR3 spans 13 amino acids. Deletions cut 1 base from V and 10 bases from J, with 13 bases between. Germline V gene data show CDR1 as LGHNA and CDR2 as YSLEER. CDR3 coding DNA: TGCGCCAGCAGCCAAGCCGAAGGGCTTGGAGCTTTCTTT. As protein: CASSQAEGLGAFF.

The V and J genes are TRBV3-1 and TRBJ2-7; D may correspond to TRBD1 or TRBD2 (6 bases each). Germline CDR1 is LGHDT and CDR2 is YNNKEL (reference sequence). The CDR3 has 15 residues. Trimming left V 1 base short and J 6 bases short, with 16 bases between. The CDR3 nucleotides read TGTGCCAGCAGCCAAGGTCCCGGGGGCCACTCCGAGCAGTACTTC. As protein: CASSQGPGGHSEQYF.

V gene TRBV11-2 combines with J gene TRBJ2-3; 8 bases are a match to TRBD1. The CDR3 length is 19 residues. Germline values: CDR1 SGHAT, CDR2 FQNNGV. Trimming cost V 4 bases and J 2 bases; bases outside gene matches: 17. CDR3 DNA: TGTGCCAGCAGCTGGCCGGTGGAGGGACAGGAGGTCTTCACAGATACGCAGTATTTT. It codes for CASSWPVEGQEVFTDTQYF. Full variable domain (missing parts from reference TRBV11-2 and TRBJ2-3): EAGVAQSPRYKIIEKRQSVAFWCNPISGHATLYWYQQILGQGPKLLIQFQNNGVVDDSQLPKDRFSAERLKGVDSTLKIQPAKLEDSAVYLCASSWPVEGQEVFTDTQYFGPGTRLTVL.

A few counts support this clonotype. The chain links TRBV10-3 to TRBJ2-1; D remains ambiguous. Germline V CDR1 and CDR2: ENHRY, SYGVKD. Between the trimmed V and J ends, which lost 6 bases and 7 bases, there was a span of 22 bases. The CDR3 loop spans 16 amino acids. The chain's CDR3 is CAIRDPVALKSNEQFF. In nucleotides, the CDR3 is TGTGCCATCAGGGACCCGGTAGCACTCAAATCAAATGAGCAGTTCTTC.

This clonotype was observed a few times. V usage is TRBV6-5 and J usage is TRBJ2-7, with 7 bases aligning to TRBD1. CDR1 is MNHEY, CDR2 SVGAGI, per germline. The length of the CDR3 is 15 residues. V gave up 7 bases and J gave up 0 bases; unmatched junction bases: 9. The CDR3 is CASTLVTGPSYEQYF. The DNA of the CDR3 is TGTGCCAGCACTTTGGTGACAGGGCCCTCCTACGAGCAGTACTTC.

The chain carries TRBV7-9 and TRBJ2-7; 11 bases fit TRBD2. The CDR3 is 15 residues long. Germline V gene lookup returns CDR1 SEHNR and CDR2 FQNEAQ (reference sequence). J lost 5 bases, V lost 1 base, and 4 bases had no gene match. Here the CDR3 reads CASSLDSGGANEQYF. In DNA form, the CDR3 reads TGTGCCAGCAGCTTAGATAGCGGGGGGGCCAACGAGCAGTACTTC.

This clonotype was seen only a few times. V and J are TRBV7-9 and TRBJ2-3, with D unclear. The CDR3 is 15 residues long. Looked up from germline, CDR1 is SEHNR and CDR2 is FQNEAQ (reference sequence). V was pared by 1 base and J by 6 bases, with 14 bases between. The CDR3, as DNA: TGTGCCAGCAGCTTAGGGGCACCAAGTCCCGATACGCAGTATTTT. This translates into CASSLGAPSPDTQYF.

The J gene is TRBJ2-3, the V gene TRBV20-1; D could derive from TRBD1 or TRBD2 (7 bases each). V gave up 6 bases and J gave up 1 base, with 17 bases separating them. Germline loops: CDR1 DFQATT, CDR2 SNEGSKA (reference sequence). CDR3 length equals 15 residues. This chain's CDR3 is CSASGGAHGTDTQYF. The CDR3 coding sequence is TGCAGTGCCTCAGGGGGGGCCCATGGCACAGATACGCAGTATTTT.

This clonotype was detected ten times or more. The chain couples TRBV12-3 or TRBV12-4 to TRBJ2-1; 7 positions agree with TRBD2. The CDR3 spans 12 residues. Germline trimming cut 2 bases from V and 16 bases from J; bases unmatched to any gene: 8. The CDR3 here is CASSLLATSLFF. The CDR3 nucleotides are TGTGCCAGCAGTTTACTCGCGACTAGCCTTTTCTTC.

For the CDR3, the DNA is TGTGCCAGCAGTTACAGCTGGACTGAAGCTTTCTTT. Protein sequence: CASSYSWTEAFF. This chain joins TRBV6-2 or TRBV6-3 and TRBJ1-1, with D uncertain. Germline loops: CDR1 MNHEY, CDR2 SVGEGT. CDR3 length: 12 residues. V lost 2 bases to trimming and J lost 5 bases, with 6 bases between them.